What follows describes a single TCR beta chain. The sample belongs to a study of T cell changes during pregnancy in multiple sclerosis. V lost 4 bases, J lost 4 bases, and 2 bases stayed unmatched. Germline V lookup: CDR1 SQVTM, CDR2 ANQGSEA. CDR3 length: 14 amino acids. Method: immunoSEQ multiplex PCR; TCRdb's copy keeps in-frame clones and lacks some. The data show tens of thousands of clones, with 80% to 95% seen just once and more than 0.95% held by the top ten. The receptor's source is a female donor with multiple sclerosis, enrolled in a pregnancy study. The specimen comprised peripheral blood, sampled after pregnancy. The V call is TRBV29-1, the J call TRBJ2-5, with 14 bases fitting TRBD2. Here the CDR3 reads CSVGLAGGLETQYF. Written as DNA, the CDR3 is TGCAGCGTTGGACTAGCGGGGGGGCTAGAGACCCAGTACTTC. The variable domain in full, with the rest retrieved from reference TRBV29-1 and TRBJ2-5, is SAVISQKPSRDICQRGTSLTIQCQVDSQVTMMFWYRQQPGQSLTLIATANQGSEATYESGFVIDKFPISRPNLTFSTLTVSNMSPEDSSIYLCSVGLAGGLETQYFGPGTRLLVL.